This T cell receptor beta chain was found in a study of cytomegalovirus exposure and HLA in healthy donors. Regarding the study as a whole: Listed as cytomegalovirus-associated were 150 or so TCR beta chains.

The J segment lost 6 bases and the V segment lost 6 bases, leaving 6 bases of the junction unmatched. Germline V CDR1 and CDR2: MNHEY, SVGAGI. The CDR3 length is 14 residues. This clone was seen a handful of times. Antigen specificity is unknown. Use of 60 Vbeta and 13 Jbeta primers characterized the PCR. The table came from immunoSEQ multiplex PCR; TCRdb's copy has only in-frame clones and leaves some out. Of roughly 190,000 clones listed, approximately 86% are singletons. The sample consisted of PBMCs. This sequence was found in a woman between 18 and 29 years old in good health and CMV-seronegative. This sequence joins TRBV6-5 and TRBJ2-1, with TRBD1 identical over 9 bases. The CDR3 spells CASSVPGQGNEQFF. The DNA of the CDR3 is TGTGCCAGCAGCGTACCGGGACAGGGCAATGAGCAGTTCTTC.